This T cell receptor beta chain is drawn from a study of neurological immune-mediated disorders. General study results and limits: No CDR3 amino acid sequences recurred among expanded clones across subjects, suggesting private repertoires in all groups. Association of the multiple sclerosis repertoire cluster with clinical or MRI features was not observed for any feature.

TCRdb re-derived calls from the 5' RACE reads in MiXCR, one entry per CDR3 protein. The sample includes approximately 130,000 distinct CDR3 sequences, around 3% of them seen just once. Germline V gene lookup returns CDR1 SGHDT and CDR2 YYEEEE. J was trimmed by 5 bases and V by 4 bases; bases with no gene match: 8. CDR3 length: 16 residues. This clonotype came up many times. Its antigen is unknown. The clonotype comes from a young woman with multiple sclerosis. The sample consisted of PBMCs. This sequence joins TRBV5-6 and TRBJ2-5; TRBD2 agrees at 13 bases. The CDR3 sequence: CASSGGLAGVSETQYF. The CDR3 region has the DNA TGTGCCAGCAGCGGCGGACTAGCGGGAGTGAGTGAGACCCAGTACTTC. The variable domain in full, with the rest retrieved from reference TRBV5-6 and TRBJ2-5, is DAGVTQSPTHLIKTRGQQVTLRCSPKSGHDTVSWYQQALGQGPQFIFQYYEEEERQRGNFPDRFSGHQFPNYSSELNVNALLLGDSALYLCASSGGLAGVSETQYFGPGTRLLVL.